One sample yielded the 21 T cell receptor beta chains listed below, sequenced in a study of T cell responses to AZD1222 COVID-19 vaccine (dated by TCRdb to the early 2020s). The time point label of this sample denotes: about 28 days (+/-7) after the second vaccine dose. The protocol used for the library was the immunoSEQ multiplex PCR assay. TCRdb holds this immuneACCESS table with in-frame rearrangements only. Some clones are missing; in checked studies, unresolved V genes explain under half, and the rest has no known cause. In this sample the table shows more than 150,000 clones, roughly nine tenths of which occur a single time. Together, the top ten hold 3.4% of the sample. The sample consisted of peripheral blood, taken 28 days after the second AZD1222 dose. Receptors originate from an adult who received the AZD1222 COVID-19 vaccine.

This chain links TRBV3-1 (or the pseudogene TRBV3-2) with TRBJ2-7; D call uncertain. Germline V CDR1 and CDR2: LGHDT, YNNKEL (reference sequence). Trimming took 6 bases from V and 0 from J, leaving 3 bases between them. The CDR3 spans 11 residues. The CDR3 bases are TGTGCCAGCAGTGGCTCCTACGAGCAGTACTTC. It is translated as CASSGSYEQYF.

The rearrangement links TRBV6-5 to TRBJ2-2; D might be TRBD2 (5 bases). V gave up 0 bases and J gave up 4 bases, with 12 bases separating them. The CDR3 totals 16 residues. Germline V lookup: CDR1 MNHEY, CDR2 SVGAGI. The CDR3 loop reads CASSYSSGSGTGELFF. Written as DNA, the CDR3 is TGTGCCAGCAGTTACTCGAGTGGGAGCGGCACCGGGGAGCTGTTTTTT.

In DNA, the CDR3 is TGTGCCAGCAGCTTAACGGGGACATCCTCTGGCTACACCTTC. This translates into CASSLTGTSSGYTF. This rearrangement joins TRBV11-2 to TRBJ1-2; TRBD1 is a possible D gene (6 bases). Per the germline V gene, CDR1 is SGHAT and CDR2 is FQNNGV. The CDR3 loop spans 14 amino acids. The V end lost 2 bases, the J end lost 7 bases, and 14 bases lay between the germline ends. Supplemented by reference TRBV11-2 and TRBJ1-2, the full variable domain reads EAGVAQSPRYKIIEKRQSVAFWCNPISGHATLYWYQQILGQGPKLLIQFQNNGVVDDSQLPKDRFSAERLKGVDSTLKIQPAKLEDSAVYLCASSLTGTSSGYTFGSGTRLTVV.

V is TRBV7-9 and J is TRBJ1-2, with D uncertain. V shed 2 bases and J shed 6 bases, with 7 bases lying between them. Germline V gene sequence: CDR1 SEHNR, CDR2 FQNEAQ (reference sequence). This CDR3 is 12 amino acids long. Written as DNA, the CDR3 is TGTGCCAGCAGCTTAAAAGGACATGGCTACACCTTC. Translated: CASSLKGHGYTF.

The gene calls are TRBV21-1 and TRBJ1-5. TRBV21-1 is deemed a pseudogene. The CDR3 length is 16 residues. CDR3 in amino acids: CASSKAPSAGNQPQHF. The CDR3 DNA is TGTGCCAGCAGCAAAGCGCCATCGGCAGGCAATCAGCCCCAGCATTTT.

Worth noting for this clone: The germline gene is not matched at one end of the junction; a read error may be the cause. The chain recombines TRBV7-3 with TRBJ2-1, with D hard to call. CDR3 length equals 12 residues. The germline CDR1 and CDR2 sequences are SGHTA and FQGTGA. In DNA, the CDR3 is TGTGCCAGCAGCCTAACGGTGGGGGAGCAGTTCTTC. It translates to CASSLTVGEQFF.

This CDR3 reads CASSISGTSGRGEQYF. Here the CDR3 DNA reads TGCGCCAGCAGCATCTCCGGGACTAGCGGGAGGGGAGAGCAGTACTTC. V is TRBV5-1 and J is TRBJ2-7; TRBD2 aligns across 16 bases. CDR1 SGHRS and CDR2 YFSETQ come from the germline V gene. This CDR3 contains 16 residues. With 4 bases clipped from V and 7 bases from J, the junction kept 8 bases outside the gene matches.

V gene TRBV7-9 combines with J gene TRBJ2-1; 11 bases match TRBD2. The CDR3 loop spans 16 amino acids. Germline CDR1 SEHNR, CDR2 FQNEAQ (reference sequence). With V trimmed by 0 bases and J by 6 bases, 4 bases remained unmatched. The CDR3 reads CASSLAGLAGGNEQFF. CDR3 bases: TGTGCCAGCAGCTTAGCCGGGCTAGCGGGAGGCAATGAGCAGTTCTTC.

This clone was picked up one time. The V call is TRBV2, the J call TRBJ2-2; 7 positions match TRBD1. The CDR3 has 14 residues. Per the germline V gene, CDR1 is SNHLY and CDR2 is FYNNEI. After removal of 6 bases from V and 1 base from J, the junction contained 2 bases not matched to a gene. The CDR3, as DNA: TGTGCCAGCAGCCGGGACAGGAACACCGGGGAGCTGTTTTTT. Translated, it gives CASSRDRNTGELFF.

The rearrangement links TRBV10-3 to TRBJ1-2; 10 nucleotides line up with TRBD1. This CDR3 comprises 14 residues. V shed 7 bases, J shed 7 bases, and the junction held 9 bases outside the gene matches. Germline V gives CDR1 ENHRY, CDR2 SYGVKD. The CDR3 is CAIIGTGVVGGYTF. The CDR3, as DNA: TGTGCCATCATTGGGACAGGGGTTGTTGGTGGCTACACCTTC.

A single count supports this clone. The chain combines TRBV7-2 with TRBJ2-1; no firm D call. In germline, CDR1 is SGHTA, CDR2 FQGNSA. The CDR3 spans 13 residues. V lost 5 bases, J lost 9 bases, and 14 bases lay in between. CDR3 residues: CASSPRLGPEQFF. The DNA of the CDR3 is TGTGCCAGCAGCCCCCGGCTAGGTCCTGAGCAGTTCTTC.

This rearrangement joins TRBV11-3 to TRBJ1-6; D is perhaps TRBD1 (5 bases). The CDR3 is 15 residues long. With 3 bases removed from V and 1 base from J, the gap between germline ends came to 7 bases. Germline values: CDR1 SGHNT, CDR2 YENEEA. The CDR3 DNA sequence: TGTGCCAGCAGCTTGGGGGGGTCCTATAATTCACCCCTCCACTTT. It specifies CASSLGGSYNSPLHF.

CDR3 in DNA: TGTGCCAGCAGTCGAGCAGGTTTTGAAGCTTTCTTT. Translating gives CASSRAGFEAFF. This chain joins TRBV27 and TRBJ1-1; D gene ambiguous. The CDR3 is 12 amino acids. Per the germline V gene, CDR1 is MNHEY and CDR2 is SMNVEV (reference sequence). V lost 5 bases and J lost 7, with 11 bases in between.

In regard to this clone: The germline gene is not matched at one end of the junction; a read error may be the cause. This rearrangement joins TRBV2 to TRBJ2-7; the match to TRBD1 covers 8 bases. The CDR3 consists of 14 residues. The germline CDR1 and CDR2 sequences are SNHLY and FYNNEI. CDR3 nucleotides: TGTGCCAGCAGGGAAGGGACAGGTAGCTACGAGCAGTACTTC. Protein sequence: CASREGTGSYEQYF.

The rearrangement links TRBV7-8 to TRBJ2-2; TRBD1 agrees at 10 bases. V shed 5 bases, J shed 6 bases, and the junction held 9 bases outside the gene matches. CDR1 and CDR2 (germline): SGHVS, FQNEAQ. This CDR3 has 16 residues. The CDR3 sequence: CASSPTPGTGAGELFF. CDR3 DNA: TGTGCCAGCAGCCCTACGCCGGGGACAGGGGCCGGGGAGCTGTTTTTT.

This sequence joins TRBV6-6 and TRBJ1-1, with D hard to call. This CDR3 is 12 amino acids long. With 8 bases removed from V and 5 bases from J, the gap between germline ends came to 12 bases. CDR1 MNHNY and CDR2 SVGAGI come from the germline V gene (reference sequence). CDR3 protein: CASGLSETEAFF. The CDR3 DNA is TGTGCCAGCGGCCTGAGTGAGACTGAAGCTTTCTTT.

This chain connects TRBV7-2 to TRBJ2-7, with TRBD2 matching over 7 bases. The trim removed 0 bases at V and 2 bases at J, leaving 7 bases unmatched. The CDR3 is made up of 16 amino acids. The germline V gene has CDR1 SGHTA and CDR2 FQGNSA. CDR3 coding DNA: TGTGCCAGCAGCTTAGCGGGGGGGTTCCCAACCTACGAGCAGTACTTC. Its protein product is CASSLAGGFPTYEQYF.

V is TRBV3-1 (or the pseudogene TRBV3-2) and J is TRBJ2-1, with D unresolved. Germline-derived CDR1 and CDR2 are LGHDT and YNNKEL (reference sequence). CDR3 length equals 14 residues. Trimming pared 5 bases from V and 8 bases from J, leaving 16 bases between. DNA for the CDR3: TGTGCCAGCAGCACCAACAGCCCCCGGGATGAGCAGTTCTTC. As protein: CASSTNSPRDEQFF.

This rearrangement joins TRBV19 to TRBJ2-7; 8 positions agree with TRBD1. Trimming cost V 5 bases and J 4 bases; bases outside gene matches: 10. The CDR3 consists of 15 residues. Germline V gene lookup returns CDR1 LNHDA and CDR2 SQIVND (reference sequence). As DNA, the CDR3 is TGTGCCAGTAGTCGACAGGGGCCCCCGGGTTACGAGCAGTACTTC. Protein product: CASSRQGPPGYEQYF.

V and J are TRBV7-9 and TRBJ1-2, with TRBD1 matching over 8 bases. This CDR3 region has 14 residues. Trimming removed 5 bases from V and 2 bases from J; junction bases left unmatched: 4. Germline CDR1 is SEHNR and CDR2 is FQNEAQ (reference sequence). CDR3 region: CASSIGQGNYGYTF. CDR3 nucleotide sequence: TGTGCCAGCAGCATAGGACAGGGAAACTATGGCTACACCTTC.

Only one count was recorded for this clone. The genes are TRBV28 and TRBJ2-3; D not certain. V was shortened by 7 bases and J by 7 bases, with 18 bases between the two germline ends. This CDR3 is built from 14 residues. Germline CDR1 is MDHEN and CDR2 is SYDVKM. The CDR3 spells CASTKATEVNTQYF. CDR3 nucleotide sequence: TGTGCCAGCACCAAGGCAACCGAGGTGAATACGCAGTATTTT.